The next 18 T cell receptor beta chains were all read from a single sample in a study of cytomegalovirus exposure and HLA in healthy donors. The PCR contained 60 Vbeta and 13 Jbeta primers. This table comes from immunoSEQ multiplex PCR, and its TCRdb copy is limited to in-frame clones, with some not included. The top ten hold 1.5% to 2% of the sample, which has approximately 150,000 clones, 77% seen once. Sequencing was done on a sample of PBMCs. The source is a woman under 40 in good health and CMV-seronegative.

V and J are TRBV20-1 and TRBJ2-7; D gene unclear. V was shortened by 3 bases and J by 1 base, with 4 bases between the two germline ends. The CDR3 consists of 11 residues. CDR1 and CDR2 (germline): DFQATT, SNEGSKA (reference sequence). The CDR3 spells CSASGSYEQYF. Written as DNA, the CDR3 is TGCAGTGCTAGCGGTTCCTACGAGCAGTACTTC.

The chain links TRBV5-1 to TRBJ2-1; 8 bases map to TRBD2. Losses at the gene ends were 4 bases for V and 2 bases for J; bases not matched to a gene: 11. The CDR3 is 17 residues long. In germline, CDR1 is SGHRS, CDR2 YFSETQ. The CDR3 loop is CASSGGGTRGAYNEQFF. The CDR3 bases are TGCGCCAGCAGCGGGGGAGGGACTAGGGGGGCCTACAATGAGCAGTTCTTC.

V usage is TRBV6-5 and J usage is TRBJ2-2, with 9 positions matching TRBD1. In germline, CDR1 is MNHEY, CDR2 SVGAGI. After removal of 8 bases from V and 7 bases from J, the junction contained 5 bases not matched to a gene. The CDR3 loop spans 13 amino acids. CDR3 sequence (DNA): TGTGCCAGCCGGGACAGGGTATACGGGGAGCTGTTTTTT. The encoded protein is CASRDRVYGELFF.

The CDR3, as DNA: TGTGCCAGTAGTATAGCGGGAGGGGATTGGACCGGGGAGCTGTTTTTT. Translated: CASSIAGGDWTGELFF. The chain combines TRBV19 with TRBJ2-2; 8 bases line up with TRBD2. The V segment lost 1 base and the J segment 5 bases; nucleotides outside the gene matches: 6. Per the germline V gene, CDR1 is LNHDA and CDR2 is SQIVND (reference sequence). This CDR3 is built from 16 residues.

The chain recombines TRBV9 with TRBJ1-1, with a tentative D call TRBD1 (5 bases). Germline lookup yields CDR1 SGDLS and CDR2 YYNGEE. CDR3 length equals 15 residues. The V end lost 0 bases, the J end lost 5 bases, and 14 bases lay between the germline ends. The CDR3: CASSVDGGEVTEAFF. The CDR3 nucleotides read TGTGCCAGCAGCGTAGATGGGGGGGAAGTGACTGAAGCTTTCTTT.

This clone was observed a single time. J is TRBJ1-1 and V is TRBV19; 9 bases align to TRBD1. The CDR3 runs to 14 residues. V dropped 7 bases and J dropped 3; count of bases not matched to a gene: 6. Germline CDR1 is LNHDA and CDR2 is SQIVND (reference sequence). The CDR3 sequence is CASIPTGGYTEAFF. CDR3 nucleotide sequence: TGTGCCAGTATTCCTACAGGGGGCTACACTGAAGCTTTCTTT. The full variable domain, its missing parts supplied by reference TRBV19 and TRBJ1-1, is DGGITQSPKYLFRKEGQNVTLSCEQNLNHDAMYWYRQDPGQGLRLIYYSQIVNDFQKGDIAEGYSVSREKKESFPLTVTSAQKNPTAFYLCASIPTGGYTEAFFGQGTRLTVV.

V usage is TRBV5-1 and J usage is TRBJ2-1, with 7 nucleotides matching TRBD1. Unmatched junction bases numbered 3, after V lost 6 bases and J lost 0 bases. Germline-derived CDR1 and CDR2 are SGHRS and YFSETQ. This CDR3 is built from 14 residues. The CDR3 DNA reads TGCGCCAGCATACGGGACAGCTCCTACAATGAGCAGTTCTTC. It codes for CASIRDSSYNEQFF. Supplemented by reference TRBV5-1 and TRBJ2-1, the full variable domain reads KAGVTQTPRYLIKTRGQQVTLSCSPISGHRSVSWYQQTPGQGLQFLFEYFSETQRNKGNFPGRFSGRQFSNSRSEMNVSTLELGDSALYLCASIRDSSYNEQFFGPGTRLTVL.

The CDR3 sequence: CSAATDSLYGYTF. As DNA, the CDR3 is TGCAGCGCGGCGACAGACAGTCTCTATGGCTACACCTTC. The chain has TRBV29-1 and TRBJ1-2, with D tentatively TRBD1 (5 bases). V was clipped by 7 bases and J by 4 bases, with 16 bases between them. This CDR3 contains 13 residues. Germline V CDR1 and CDR2: SQVTM, ANQGSEA.

V gene TRBV18 combines with J gene TRBJ2-2; D ambiguous. The CDR3 contains 15 residues. Germline CDR1 KGHSH, CDR2 LQKENI. V lost 2 bases, J lost 2 bases, and 9 bases lay in between. CDR3 sequence (DNA): TGTGCCAGCTCACCAAGTGACATAAACACCGGGGAGCTGTTTTTT. It is translated as CASSPSDINTGELFF. The full variable domain, its missing parts supplied by reference TRBV18 and TRBJ2-2, is NAGVMQNPRHLVRRRGQEARLRCSPMKGHSHVYWYRQLPEEGLKFMVYLQKENIIDESGMPKERFSAEFPKEGPSILRIQQVVRGDSAAYFCASSPSDINTGELFFGEGSRLTVL.

The chain recombines TRBV2 with TRBJ2-2; 10 bases match TRBD1. The trim removed 8 bases at V and 7 bases at J, leaving 7 bases unmatched. The germline gives CDR1 SNHLY, CDR2 FYNNEI. The CDR3 loop spans 14 amino acids. CDR3 amino acids: CASSRDRGGGELFF. In DNA, the CDR3 is TGTGCCAGCTCTCGGGACAGGGGTGGCGGGGAGCTGTTTTTT.

The V gene is TRBV7-3, the J gene TRBJ2-1; 16 positions agree with TRBD2. Germline CDR1 SGHTA, CDR2 FQGTGA. Germline trimming cut 5 bases from V and 7 bases from J; bases unmatched to any gene: 5. This CDR3 has 16 amino acids. The DNA of the CDR3 is TGTGCCAGCAGCAGTTGGGGACTAGCGGGAGGGAATGAGCAGTTCTTC. Translated: CASSSWGLAGGNEQFF.

V usage is TRBV2 and J usage is TRBJ2-7; a possible D gene is TRBD2 (5 bases). V gave up 4 bases and J gave up 6 bases, with 7 bases separating them. Germline CDR1 reads SNHLY; CDR2 reads FYNNEI. This CDR3 contains 11 residues. CDR3 sequence reads: CASSVRAEQYF. CDR3 nucleotides: TGTGCCAGCAGTGTGCGGGCCGAGCAGTACTTC.

The rearrangement uses TRBV6-5 and TRBJ1-5, with a tentative D call TRBD1 (5 bases). Germline lookup yields CDR1 MNHEY and CDR2 SVGAGI. This CDR3 is 15 amino acids long. V dropped 5 bases and J dropped 0 bases, with 11 bases sitting between them. The CDR3 DNA reads as TGTGCCAGCAGTCCGGGACTCTATAGCAATCAGCCCCAGCATTTT. Translated, it gives CASSPGLYSNQPQHF.

This clone was seen more than once but under ten times. The rearrangement uses TRBV27 and TRBJ1-5; 8 bases are shared with TRBD1. The CDR3 consists of 14 residues. The germline gives CDR1 MNHEY, CDR2 SMNVEV (reference sequence). The V and J ends lost 6 bases and 5 bases, in that order; junction bases with no gene match: 6. The CDR3 sequence: CASSDRGRYQPQHF. Written as DNA, the CDR3 is TGTGCCAGCAGCGACAGGGGCCGATATCAGCCCCAGCATTTT.

This clone has more than one count but fewer than ten. CDR3 amino acids: CASSAGATNEKLFF. CDR3 bases: TGCGCCAGCAGTGCGGGGGCAACTAATGAAAAACTGTTTTTT. This chain uses TRBV5-1 with TRBJ1-4; TRBD1 might be the D (5 bases). CDR3 size: 14 residues. Deletions cut 5 bases from V and 0 bases from J, with 8 bases between. Germline lookup yields CDR1 SGHRS and CDR2 YFSETQ.

The chain is built from TRBV2 and TRBJ1-1; possible D gene TRBD1, 5 bases. Germline V gene lookup returns CDR1 SNHLY and CDR2 FYNNEI. The length of the CDR3 is 15 residues. V was cut by 0 bases and J by 7 bases, with 15 bases left in between. DNA of the CDR3: TGTGCCAGCAGTGAAGCCACCAGGGTAAAGAGTGAAGCTTTCTTT. Translating gives CASSEATRVKSEAFF.

A few counts support this clone. This chain joins TRBV6-1 and TRBJ1-1; no definite D call. Trimming cost V 1 base and J 3 bases, with 9 bases left between them. Germline V CDR1 and CDR2: MNHNS, SASEGT. The CDR3 consists of 14 residues. The CDR3 DNA follows: TGTGCCAGCAGTGAAGTGATGGCTTACACTGAAGCTTTCTTT. Amino acids: CASSEVMAYTEAFF.

The rearrangement joins TRBV2 to TRBJ1-2; 9 positions agree with TRBD1. Unmatched junction bases numbered 8, after V lost 7 bases and J lost 8 bases. The germline CDR1 and CDR2 sequences are SNHLY and FYNNEI. This CDR3 region has 13 residues. CDR3 region: CASTRDRVRGYTF. As DNA, the CDR3 is TGTGCCAGCACCAGGGACAGGGTGAGGGGCTACACCTTC.